This entry lists 28 T cell receptor beta chains sequenced from one sample in a study of radiotherapy plus CTLA-4 blockade in lung cancer (dated by TCRdb to between 2017 and 2018). The method was the immunoSEQ multiplex PCR assay. TCRdb retrieved this table from immuneACCESS and kept in-frame rearrangements only. Not all clones are present; in checked studies, unresolved V genes account for under half, and no reason is known for the remainder. The sample records 40,000 to 60,000 clones, 82% of which are singletons. The ten largest make up more than 3% of the sample. This material consisted of peripheral blood, taken from a patient treated with radiotherapy plus ipilimumab. These receptors were obtained from a human donor with non-small cell lung cancer who had stable disease on radiotherapy plus ipilimumab.

This clone showed up just once. The chain carries TRBV10-1 and TRBJ2-7; 8 nucleotides match TRBD2. Looked up from germline, CDR1 is WNHNN and CDR2 is SYGVQD (reference sequence). The CDR3 loop spans 15 amino acids. V lost 5 bases to trimming and J lost 0 bases; unmatched junction nucleotides: 6. CDR3 DNA sequence: TGCGCCAGCAGTCCCTCGCGGGAGGCCTCCTACGAGCAGTACTTC. Its translation is CASSPSREASYEQYF.

V gene TRBV6-4 combines with J gene TRBJ2-3, with 8 bases that match TRBD2. CDR1 is MRHNA, CDR2 SNTAGT, per germline. The CDR3 is made up of 15 amino acids. V shed 0 bases, J shed 4 bases, and the junction held 3 bases outside the gene matches. The CDR3 is CASSDSAGEADTQYF. CDR3 nucleotide sequence: TGTGCCAGCAGTGACTCAGCGGGAGAGGCAGATACGCAGTATTTT.

This chain uses TRBV7-9 with TRBJ2-1, with 8 positions matching TRBD2. Trimming cost V 4 bases and J 6 bases; bases outside gene matches: 17. In germline, CDR1 is SEHNR, CDR2 FQNEAQ (reference sequence). The CDR3 contains 18 residues. The CDR3 DNA sequence: TGTGCCAGCAGCTCTGGCCCCGGTGGACTAGCTTTATCCAATGAGCAGTTCTTC. As protein: CASSSGPGGLALSNEQFF. The variable domain in full, completed from reference TRBV7-9 and TRBJ2-1, reads DTGVSQNPRHKITKRGQNVTFRCDPISEHNRLYWYRQTLGQGPEFLTYFQNEAQLEKSRLLSDRFSAERPKGSFSTLEIQRTEQGDSAMYLCASSSGPGGLALSNEQFFGPGTRLTVL.

This clone came up a few times. The chain combines TRBV5-1 with TRBJ2-1; D is possibly TRBD2 (6 bases). V lost 5 bases to trimming and J lost 10 bases, with 19 bases between them. In germline, CDR1 is SGHRS, CDR2 YFSETQ. The CDR3 sequence is 14 residues long. The CDR3 nucleotides read TGCGCCAGCAGTGTCGGGAGCAGCGTTGGGGAGCAGTTCTTC. Encoded protein: CASSVGSSVGEQFF.

This chain links TRBV7-3 with TRBJ2-1; TRBD1 might be the D (5 bases). Germline CDR1 SGHTA, CDR2 FQGTGA. V dropped 4 bases and J dropped 6 bases, with 7 bases sitting between them. CDR3 length: 12 residues. As DNA, the CDR3 is TGTGCCAGCAGCTCCGACAGCAATGAGCAGTTCTTC. Residues: CASSSDSNEQFF.

The rearrangement uses TRBV2 and TRBJ1-4; 8 nucleotides align to TRBD1. The length of the CDR3 is 16 residues. The germline gives CDR1 SNHLY, CDR2 FYNNEI. V lost 6 bases to trimming and J lost 2 bases; unmatched junction nucleotides: 8. DNA for the CDR3: TGTGCCAGCAGCTTACAGGGGGTTTGGACTAATGAAAAACTGTTTTTT. Encoded protein: CASSLQGVWTNEKLFF. The complete variable domain, with remaining parts taken from reference TRBV2 and TRBJ1-4, reads EPEVTQTPSHQVTQMGQEVILRCVPISNHLYFYWYRQILGQKVEFLVSFYNNEISEKSEIFDDQFSVERPDGSNFTLKIRSTKLEDSAMYFCASSLQGVWTNEKLFFGSGTQLSVL.

This sequence joins TRBV19 and TRBJ2-3; 8 bases match TRBD2. After removal of 6 bases from V and 4 bases from J, the junction contained 6 bases not matched to a gene. The CDR3 spans 14 residues. Germline CDR1 is LNHDA and CDR2 is SQIVND (reference sequence). For the CDR3, the DNA is TGTGCCAGTAGCATGACTAGCGAGGCAGATACGCAGTATTTT. Translated: CASSMTSEADTQYF.

The chain uses TRBV30 and TRBJ2-7, with 11 bases aligning to TRBD1. The CDR3 totals 13 residues. V lost 4 bases and J lost 5; bases outside the gene matches: 4. Germline values: CDR1 GTSNPN, CDR2 SVGIG (reference sequence). CDR3 DNA: TGTGCCTGGAATCCGGGACAGGGGGACGAGCAGTACTTC. Amino acid sequence: CAWNPGQGDEQYF. Variable domain in full (rest from reference TRBV30 and TRBJ2-7): SQTIHQWPATLVQPVGSPLSLECTVEGTSNPNLYWYRQAAGRGLQLLFYSVGIGQISSEVPQNLSASRPQDRQFILSSKKLLLSDSGFYLCAWNPGQGDEQYFGPGTRLTVT.

This chain connects TRBV6-5 to TRBJ2-4; 8 bases are shared with TRBD1. Germline assignment: CDR1 MNHEY and CDR2 SVGAGI. CDR3 length: 15 amino acids. J was trimmed by 7 bases and V by 4 bases; bases with no gene match: 9. CDR3 residues: CASSSSDREVNIQYF. For the CDR3, the DNA is TGTGCCAGCAGTTCCTCGGACAGGGAGGTGAACATTCAGTACTTC.

The CDR3 protein is CASRSSYRTTSTDTQYF. CDR3 nucleotides: TGTGCCAGCAGAAGCTCATACAGGACGACTAGCACAGATACGCAGTATTTT. The chain carries TRBV7-2 and TRBJ2-3; maybe TRBD1 (5 bases). The CDR3 runs to 17 residues. The V gene lost 6 bases and the J gene lost 0 bases, with 19 bases spanning the gap. Looked up from germline, CDR1 is SGHTA and CDR2 is FQGNSA.

The chain combines TRBV9 with TRBJ1-2; D is possibly TRBD1 (5 bases). This CDR3 spans 17 amino acids. CDR1 is SGDLS and CDR2 is YYNGEE in the germline V gene. The V gene lost 1 base and the J gene lost 4 bases, with 20 bases spanning the gap. The CDR3 sequence: CASSVYSKLGEGYGYTF. DNA for the CDR3: TGTGCCAGCAGCGTATATTCCAAACTAGGGGAGGGCTATGGCTACACCTTC.

The V and J genes are TRBV10-3 and TRBJ2-3; 8 bases line up with TRBD2. This CDR3 spans 13 amino acids. V lost 10 bases and J lost 6; bases outside the gene matches: 9. Germline V gene sequence: CDR1 ENHRY, CDR2 SYGVKD. The CDR3 DNA reads as TGTGCCACCGGGGGGACTAGTGGGGATACGCAGTATTTT. As protein: CATGGTSGDTQYF.

The CDR3 DNA is TGTGCCAGCACTAAACGACAGGGGGATATCACAGATACGCAGTATTTT. It encodes CASTKRQGDITDTQYF. The chain joins TRBV7-9 to TRBJ2-3, with TRBD1 matching over 9 bases. The V gene end was trimmed by 7 bases and the J gene end by 2 bases; junction bases not matched to a gene: 10. The CDR3 loop spans 16 amino acids. Germline V gives CDR1 SEHNR, CDR2 FQNEAQ (reference sequence).

The J gene is TRBJ2-7, the V gene TRBV7-2; 10 bases agree with TRBD2. Trimming removed 4 bases from V and 3 bases from J; junction bases left unmatched: 6. The CDR3 extends over 15 amino acids. The germline V gene encodes CDR1 SGHTA and CDR2 FQGNSA. In DNA, the CDR3 is TGTGCCAGCAGCTCCACCGGGACTAGCGACTACGAGCAGTACTTC. It encodes CASSSTGTSDYEQYF.

This clone turned up a few times. This chain joins TRBV11-2 and TRBJ2-7; TRBD1 might be the D (5 bases). This CDR3 comprises 14 residues. Trimming removed 5 bases from V and 4 bases from J, with 15 bases in between. Germline values: CDR1 SGHAT, CDR2 FQNNGV. The CDR3, as DNA: TGTGCCAGCAGCCCAATGGTGACAGCATACGAGCAGTACTTC. Protein product: CASSPMVTAYEQYF.

This clone has only a few counts. V gene TRBV5-1 combines with J gene TRBJ2-5; 8 positions match TRBD1. Germline assignment: CDR1 SGHRS and CDR2 YFSETQ. V shed 4 bases, J shed 4 bases, and the junction held 3 bases outside the gene matches. The CDR3 sequence is 13 residues long. In DNA form, the CDR3 reads TGCGCCAGCAGCCAGGGGGCGAGAGAGACCCAGTACTTC. It encodes CASSQGARETQYF.

The chain combines TRBV5-6 with TRBJ1-3; unclear D gene. Germline assignment: CDR1 SGHDT and CDR2 YYEEEE. The CDR3 totals 14 residues. Trimming pared 5 bases from V and 4 bases from J, leaving 13 bases between. CDR3 loop: CASRNRVIGNTIYF. The DNA of the CDR3 is TGTGCCAGCAGGAACAGAGTCATCGGAAACACCATATATTTT.

This clone was detected only once. The chain's CDR3 is CASSFGGTGELFF. The CDR3 nucleotides are TGTGCCAGCAGCTTCGGAGGCACCGGGGAGCTGTTTTTT. The chain employs TRBV7-6 and TRBJ2-2, with a tentative D call TRBD2 (5 bases). The CDR3 runs 13 residues. V was pared by 3 bases and J by 4 bases, with 6 bases between. Germline V lookup: CDR1 SGHVS, CDR2 FNYEAQ.

The chain joins TRBV27 to TRBJ2-7; 9 bases map to TRBD2. The CDR3 has 14 residues. With 1 base clipped from V and 5 bases from J, the junction kept 3 bases outside the gene matches. Germline CDR1 reads MNHEY; CDR2 reads SMNVEV (reference sequence). CDR3 sequence reads: CASSLLAGVDEQYF. For the CDR3, the DNA is TGTGCCAGCAGTTTATTAGCGGGAGTAGACGAGCAGTACTTC.

V usage is TRBV7-2 and J usage is TRBJ2-5, with 11 bases aligning to TRBD1. Germline assignment: CDR1 SGHTA and CDR2 FQGNSA. CDR3 length equals 17 residues. Unmatched junction bases numbered 8, after V lost 1 base and J lost 4 bases. CDR3: CASSLVGGTGGRETQYF. CDR3 nucleotides: TGTGCCAGCAGCTTAGTAGGGGGGACAGGGGGGAGAGAGACCCAGTACTTC.

CDR3 sequence (DNA): TGTGCCAGCAGTTTAATCGGGGGATCCATGAACACTGAAGCTTTCTTT. Amino acid sequence: CASSLIGGSMNTEAFF. The genes are TRBV27 and TRBJ1-1, with D maybe TRBD1 (5 bases). CDR3 length: 16 amino acids. The germline V gene encodes CDR1 MNHEY and CDR2 SMNVEV (reference sequence). Trimming removed 2 bases at V and 0 bases at J, with 13 bases between.

This clone was detected only a few times. This chain links TRBV29-1 with TRBJ2-3; 8 positions agree with TRBD2. V shed 4 bases and J 3 bases; nucleotides not matched to a gene: 9. Germline assignment: CDR1 SQVTM and CDR2 ANQGSEA. The CDR3 covers 15 residues. As DNA, the CDR3 is TGCAGCGTTGCTATTGGACTAGCTATAACAGATACGCAGTATTTT. Its protein product is CSVAIGLAITDTQYF.

The chain carries TRBV11-2 and TRBJ2-5, with a weak D call TRBD2 (5 bases). Germline V gene sequence: CDR1 SGHAT, CDR2 FQNNGV. V lost 2 bases, J lost 0 bases, and 13 bases lay in between. This CDR3 is built from 16 residues. The CDR3, as DNA: TGTGCCAGCAGCTTAAACCCCGGGAAGTACCAAGAGACCCAGTACTTC. This sequence encodes CASSLNPGKYQETQYF.

The chain has TRBV4-3 and TRBJ2-7; 13 nucleotides align to TRBD2. This CDR3 region has 17 residues. The trim removed 0 bases at V and 3 bases at J, leaving 5 bases unmatched. Germline assignment: CDR1 LGHNA and CDR2 YSLEER. CDR3 sequence reads: CASSQDFGTSGVYEQYF. The DNA for the CDR3 is TGCGCCAGCAGCCAAGATTTTGGGACTAGCGGGGTCTACGAGCAGTACTTC.

The genes are TRBV19 and TRBJ2-1; TRBD1 matches at 9 bases. Germline assignment: CDR1 LNHDA and CDR2 SQIVND (reference sequence). The CDR3 totals 17 residues. Trimming cost V 0 bases and J 6 bases; bases outside gene matches: 9. CDR3 nucleotides: TGTGCCAGTAGTATAGATCCACAGGGGGCGGTCGGCAATGAGCAGTTCTTC. Encoded protein: CASSIDPQGAVGNEQFF.

This chain uses TRBV7-2 with TRBJ2-3; 13 positions match TRBD2. Germline V gene sequence: CDR1 SGHTA, CDR2 FQGNSA. CDR3 length equals 16 residues. Losses at the gene ends were 4 bases for V and 4 bases for J; bases not matched to a gene: 5. Written as DNA, the CDR3 is TGTGCCAGCAGCTCCGGACTAGCGGGAGATTCAGATACGCAGTATTTT. Protein product: CASSSGLAGDSDTQYF.

This sequence joins TRBV29-1 and TRBJ2-2, with D maybe TRBD1 (6 bases). CDR1 is SQVTM and CDR2 is ANQGSEA in the germline V gene. The CDR3 sequence is 13 residues long. V dropped 7 bases and J dropped 1 base, with 10 bases sitting between them. CDR3 coding DNA: TGCAGCGCTCCGGGACAGAACACCGGGGAGCTGTTTTTT. Translation: CSAPGQNTGELFF.

This chain joins TRBV27 and TRBJ2-5; 8 bases agree with TRBD2. This CDR3 comprises 15 residues. Germline V gives CDR1 MNHEY, CDR2 SMNVEV (reference sequence). Trimming took 0 bases from V and 2 from J; bases not matched to a gene: 2. This chain's CDR3 is CASSLSGGRQETQYF. CDR3 in DNA: TGTGCCAGCAGTTTATCTGGCGGGAGGCAAGAGACCCAGTACTTC.